A selection of T cell receptor beta chains follows, all from one sample in a study of blood T cell repertoires in COVID-19. Sequenced by immunoSEQ multiplex PCR; TCRdb stores in-frame clones only, minus some. The sample records just over 300,000 clones, roughly 90% being singletons. Sequences were obtained from PBMCs or T cells enriched from blood (not recorded which). These receptors were collected from a woman aged 18-30 years who had recovered from COVID-19. Each CDR3 is given with its conserved first and last residue. D genes are given only for firm matches. Size tells how often a clone was seen (once, few, many) or the class of an expanded clone, and some rows leave it out.

clone_size,v_call,cdr3_length,j_call,d_call,cdr3_nt,cdr3_aa
once,TRBV4-3,16,TRBJ2-1,NA,TGCGCCAGCAGCCCCTCGGGAACTTACACCTACAATGAGCAGTTCTTC,CASSPSGTYTYNEQFF
NA,TRBV5-4,16,TRBJ1-1,TRBD1,TGTGCCAGCAGCCCGAGGGACAGGGGGATGAACACTGAAGCTTTCTTT,CASSPRDRGMNTEAFF
NA,TRBV7-3,13,TRBJ2-5,TRBD2,TGTGCCAGCAGCCGTAGGGAGGGGGAGACCCAGTACTTC,CASSRREGETQYF
NA,TRBV6-5,16,TRBJ1-4,NA,TGTGCCAGCAGTTACTCGGTCGGGGTGGCTAATGAAAAACTGTTTTTT,CASSYSVGVANEKLFF
NA,TRBV4-3,14,TRBJ1-2,NA,TGCGCCAGCAGCCAAGAGGCCAGGGGATATGGCTACACCTTC,CASSQEARGYGYTF
NA,TRBV7-8,15,TRBJ1-4,NA,TGTGCCAGCAGCTTCCCCCAGGGAGGCTATGAAAAACTGTTTTTT,CASSFPQGGYEKLFF
NA,TRBV27,15,TRBJ1-4,NA,TGTGCCAGCAGCCGGGCCGGGGGAAGGAATGAAAAACTGTTTTTT,CASSRAGGRNEKLFF
NA,TRBV6-6,13,TRBJ1-1,NA,TGTGCCAGCAGTCCCAAGCCGTACACTGAAGCTTTCTTT,CASSPKPYTEAFF
NA,TRBV5-4,17,TRBJ2-1,TRBD2,TGTGCCAGCAGCCCCGCGAGCGGAGCGGGAGAGTGGAATGAGCAGTTCTTC,CASSPASGAGEWNEQFF
NA,TRBV7-9,13,TRBJ1-1,NA,TGTGCCAGCAGCTTACAAGGGGACACTGAAGCTTTCTTT,CASSLQGDTEAFF
NA,TRBV7-9,16,TRBJ2-1,TRBD2,TGTGCCAGCAGCTCCATAGCGGGGCCCTCCTACAATGAGCAGTTCTTC,CASSSIAGPSYNEQFF
NA,TRBV4-1,19,TRBJ2-5,TRBD2,TGCGCCAGCAGCCAAGTGGGGTTGGGGGGTAGCGGGGGTCAAGAGACCCAGTACTTC,CASSQVGLGGSGGQETQYF
once,TRBV7-9,13,TRBJ1-2,NA,TGTGCCAGCACCTGGACGGGGGGATATGGCTACACCTTC,CASTWTGGYGYTF
NA,TRBV5-6,15,TRBJ1-4,NA,TGTGCCAGCAGCTTTTTGTCTGGGGCCGTTGAAAAACTGTTTTTT,CASSFLSGAVEKLFF
NA,TRBV2,14,TRBJ1-2,NA,TGTGCCAGCAGTGGGATACAGGGTGTGCGGGGCTACACCTTC,CASSGIQGVRGYTF
NA,TRBV19,14,TRBJ1-2,TRBD1,TGTGCCAGTAGTGACGGACAGGGTAGTTATGGCTACACCTTC,CASSDGQGSYGYTF
NA,TRBV13,15,TRBJ2-7,TRBD1,TGTGCCAGCAGCTTAGGTTCCGGGACAGGTTATATCGAGTACTTC,CASSLGSGTGYIEYF
NA,TRBV3-1/TRBV3-2,13,TRBJ2-5,TRBD1,TGTGCCAGCAGCCTACAGGGGTCGGAGACCCAGTACTTC,CASSLQGSETQYF
NA,TRBV7-6,14,TRBJ2-3,NA,TGTGCCAGCAGCTTAGACAGGTCCACAGATACGCAGTATTTT,CASSLDRSTDTQYF
NA,TRBV18,16,TRBJ1-4,TRBD1,TGTGCCAGCTCACCGAACAGGGGAGCAACTAATGAAAAACTGTTTTTT,CASSPNRGATNEKLFF
NA,TRBV5-4,17,TRBJ2-1,TRBD1,TGTGCCAGCAGCATCGGACAGGGCAAGGCCTCCTACAATGAGCAGTTCTTC,CASSIGQGKASYNEQFF
NA,TRBV7-3,14,TRBJ2-3,NA,TGTGCCAGCAGCCCCGGACTTTTCCCAGATACGCAGTATTTT,CASSPGLFPDTQYF
NA,TRBV5-1,14,TRBJ2-2,NA,TGCGCCAGCAGGTCACAGGGAACCACCGGGGAGCTGTTTTTT,CASRSQGTTGELFF
NA,TRBV5-1,14,TRBJ1-1,TRBD1,TGCGCCAGTAGGACAGGGAGTTTGAACACTGAAGCTTTCTTT,CASRTGSLNTEAFF
once,TRBV11-2,15,TRBJ1-3,NA,TGTGCCAGCAGCCCCGTTCGTGGGCCTGGAAACACCATATATTTT,CASSPVRGPGNTIYF
NA,TRBV7-2,13,TRBJ2-7,NA,TGTGCCAGCAGCTCTGGACTGCACTACGAGCAGTACTTC,CASSSGLHYEQYF
NA,TRBV28,16,TRBJ1-2,NA,TGTGCCAGCAGCGAAATCCAACGGACGGGGATATATGGCTACACCTTC,CASSEIQRTGIYGYTF
NA,TRBV7-2,14,TRBJ1-2,NA,TGTGCCAGCAGCTTTCCCGGACTCTTCTATGGCTACACCTTC,CASSFPGLFYGYTF
NA,TRBV7-3,16,TRBJ1-1,TRBD1,TGTGCCAGCAGCCTCGAAGGACAGGGTGGGGGTACTGAAGCTTTCTTT,CASSLEGQGGGTEAFF
NA,TRBV30,13,TRBJ1-1,NA,TGTGCCTGGAAGGGGCTTCGGAACACTGAAGCTTTCTTT,CAWKGLRNTEAFF
once,TRBV19,14,TRBJ1-1,NA,TGTGCCAGTAGTCACGACAGCCGAAGAACTGAAGCTTTCTTT,CASSHDSRRTEAFF
NA,TRBV15,16,TRBJ2-3,TRBD2,TGTGCCACCAGCACTCAGCGGGGTTTATGGTCAGATACGCAGTATTTT,CATSTQRGLWSDTQYF
NA,TRBV19,13,TRBJ2-7,TRBD1,TGTGCCAGTAGTCTAGGACAGGTCGGCGAGCAGTACTTC,CASSLGQVGEQYF
once,TRBV7-2,15,TRBJ1-3,NA,TGTGCCAGCAGCTTATCGGGAAACTCTGGAAACACCATATATTTT,CASSLSGNSGNTIYF
NA,TRBV7-6,15,TRBJ2-7,NA,TGTGCCAGCAGCTCCTCCCAGGGGGGAAGGCTCGAGCAGTACTTC,CASSSSQGGRLEQYF
NA,TRBV6-5,15,TRBJ2-7,TRBD1,TGTGCCAGCAGTCCAACCGGGACAGCCTTATACGAGCAGTACTTC,CASSPTGTALYEQYF
once,TRBV7-3,16,TRBJ2-2,NA,TGTGCCAGCAGCCCCGGGTGGCACCCCGGGGCCGGGGAGCTGTTTTTT,CASSPGWHPGAGELFF
NA,TRBV9,14,TRBJ1-2,NA,TGTGCCAGCAGCCGAGACCAGGGTAGCTATGGCTACACCTTC,CASSRDQGSYGYTF
NA,TRBV30,15,TRBJ1-5,NA,TGTGCCTGGAGTGTTCCGGTACTTAATAATCAGCCCCAGCATTTT,CAWSVPVLNNQPQHF
once,TRBV19,16,TRBJ2-7,TRBD1,TGTGCCAGTAGTATAGTGACCAAGGGACAGACCTACGAGCAGTACTTC,CASSIVTKGQTYEQYF